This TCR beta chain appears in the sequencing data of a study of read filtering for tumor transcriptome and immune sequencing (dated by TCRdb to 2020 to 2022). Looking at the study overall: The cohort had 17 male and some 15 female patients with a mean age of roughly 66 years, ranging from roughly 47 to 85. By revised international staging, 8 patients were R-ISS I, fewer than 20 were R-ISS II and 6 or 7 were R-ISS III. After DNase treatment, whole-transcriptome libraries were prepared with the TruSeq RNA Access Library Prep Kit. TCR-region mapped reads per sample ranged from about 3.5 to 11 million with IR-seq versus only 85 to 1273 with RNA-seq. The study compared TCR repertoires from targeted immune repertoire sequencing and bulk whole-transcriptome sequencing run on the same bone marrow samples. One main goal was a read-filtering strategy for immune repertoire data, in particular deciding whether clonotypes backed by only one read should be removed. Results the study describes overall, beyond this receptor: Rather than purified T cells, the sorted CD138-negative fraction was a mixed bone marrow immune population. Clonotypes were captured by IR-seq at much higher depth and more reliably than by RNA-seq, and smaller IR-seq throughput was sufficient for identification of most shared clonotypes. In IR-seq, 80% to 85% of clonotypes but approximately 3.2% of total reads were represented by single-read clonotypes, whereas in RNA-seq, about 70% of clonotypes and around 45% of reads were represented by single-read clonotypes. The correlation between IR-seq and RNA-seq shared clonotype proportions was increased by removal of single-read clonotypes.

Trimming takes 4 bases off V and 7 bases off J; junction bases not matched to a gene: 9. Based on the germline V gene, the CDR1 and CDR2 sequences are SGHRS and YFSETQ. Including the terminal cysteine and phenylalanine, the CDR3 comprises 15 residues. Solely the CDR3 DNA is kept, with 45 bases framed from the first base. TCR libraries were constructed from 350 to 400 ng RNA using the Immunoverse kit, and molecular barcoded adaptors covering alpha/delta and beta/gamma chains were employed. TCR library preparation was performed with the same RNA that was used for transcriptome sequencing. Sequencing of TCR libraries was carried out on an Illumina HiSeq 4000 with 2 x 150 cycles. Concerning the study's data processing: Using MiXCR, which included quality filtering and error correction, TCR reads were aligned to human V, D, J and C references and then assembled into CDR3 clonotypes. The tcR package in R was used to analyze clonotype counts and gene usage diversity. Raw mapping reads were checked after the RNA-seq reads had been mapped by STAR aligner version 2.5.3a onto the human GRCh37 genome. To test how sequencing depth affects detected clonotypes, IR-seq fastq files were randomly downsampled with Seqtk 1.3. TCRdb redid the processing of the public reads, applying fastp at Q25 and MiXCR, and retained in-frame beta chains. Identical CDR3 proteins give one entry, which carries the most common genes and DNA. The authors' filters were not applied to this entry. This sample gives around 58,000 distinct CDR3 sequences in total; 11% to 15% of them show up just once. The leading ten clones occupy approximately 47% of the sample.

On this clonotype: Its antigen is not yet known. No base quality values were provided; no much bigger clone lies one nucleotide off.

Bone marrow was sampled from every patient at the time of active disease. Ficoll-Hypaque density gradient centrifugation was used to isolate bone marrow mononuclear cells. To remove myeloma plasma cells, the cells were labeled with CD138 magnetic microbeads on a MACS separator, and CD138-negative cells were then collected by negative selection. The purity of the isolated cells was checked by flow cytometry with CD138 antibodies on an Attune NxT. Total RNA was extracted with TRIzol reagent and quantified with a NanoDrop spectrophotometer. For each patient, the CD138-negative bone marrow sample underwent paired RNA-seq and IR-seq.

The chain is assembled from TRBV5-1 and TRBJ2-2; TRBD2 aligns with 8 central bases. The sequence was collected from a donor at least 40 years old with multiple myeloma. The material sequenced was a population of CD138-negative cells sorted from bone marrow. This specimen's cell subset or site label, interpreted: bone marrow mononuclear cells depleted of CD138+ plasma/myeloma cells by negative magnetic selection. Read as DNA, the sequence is TGCGCCAGCAGCACCGGGACTAGAGGCATCGGGGAGCTGTTTTTT. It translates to CASSTGTRGIGELFF.